This T cell receptor (beta chain) is drawn from a study of PD-L1 blockade in urothelial cancer (TCRdb year 2017). Context from the whole study: Therapy was started in the mid-2010s for all patients, and atezolizumab 1,200 mg was administered intravenously every 3 weeks. About 90% of the 29 patients were males with bladder-origin urothelial cancer, and 18 of 29 reported a prior smoking history. Patients had an ECOG performance status of 0 or 1 and had received between 0 and 3 prior chemotherapy regimens. Blood samples were analyzed 3 weeks after the start of treatment (second dose) and 6 weeks after the start of treatment. Blood samples gave a median of approximately 150,000 T cells and tens of thousands of unique TCRs, with a median clonality of roughly 0.08. An exploratory multi-omic analysis was conducted of the somatic, immune and clinical correlates of response to PD-L1 blockade with atezolizumab in urothelial cancer. Pretreatment tumor samples, along with matched peripheral blood serially collected before and after atezolizumab treatment, were subjected to TCR sequencing. Durable clinical benefit was defined as progression-free survival longer than 6 months, and TCR features were also tested against progression-free and overall survival. In the same patients, pretreatment tumors underwent whole exome sequencing and RNA sequencing in addition to TCR sequencing. Several patients reached durable clinical benefit, while about 19 patients did not. Some 29 patients had pretreatment blood TCR-seq, about 25 had at least one posttreatment blood collection, and about 25 had tumor TCR-seq.

Each PCR received spiked-in synthetic TCR analog templates so that absolute template abundance could be estimated from read counts. TCRbeta CDR3 regions were amplified from genomic DNA with bias-controlled V and J gene primers using the immunoSEQ assay. Sequencing of rearranged TCRbeta segments was performed at approximately 20X coverage. Regarding the original processing steps: Sequencing errors were corrected by clustering and CDR3s were annotated against IMGT to assign V, D and J genes. Only productive TCRbeta rearrangements were used in downstream analyses, excluding out-of-frame or stop-codon sequences. To compute clonality, Shannon entropy was normalized by the log of the number of unique productive sequences and then subtracted from one. Clones differing between time points or between blood and tumor were identified by Fisher's exact test with Benjamini-Hochberg correction at adjusted p below 0.01. TCRdb provides this immuneACCESS table in a form limited to in-frame rearrangements. Some clones are lacking; in checked studies, under half of them reflect an unresolved V gene, and why the rest are absent is not known. The V and J calls and clone size come from that table; D and trimming were worked out from the DNA. The sample table holds roughly 74,000 clones, of which 75% to 90% were seen once. Roughly 5.7% of the sample lies in the top ten.

Of note for this clone: There is no known antigen for this receptor. No much larger clone exists at a distance of one base, and base qualities are not known.

Per the germline V gene, SGDLS is the CDR1 and YYNGEE is the CDR2. V is pruned by 7 bases and J by 5 bases, leaving 14 bases of the junction without a gene match. Measured from the cysteine to the phenylalanine, the CDR3 is 16 residues long. Only the CDR3 DNA stays, 48 bases, in frame from base 1. Overall results and qualifications from the work: A pretreatment peripheral blood TCR clonality below the median was linked to improved progression-free and overall survival. At 3 weeks after the start of treatment, tumor-associated TCR clones in peripheral blood had expanded more in patients with durable benefit (n ≈ 22, p = 0.022). Because of the small sample size (n ≈ 27) and the many exploratory analyses performed, the results are intended to be regarded as hypothesis-generating.

A cohort of around 29 patients with locally advanced or metastatic urothelial carcinoma, treated at Memorial Sloan Kettering on a trial protocol, was included. Peripheral blood mononuclear cells were collected pretreatment and during treatment, with between 1 and 8 total time points obtained per patient. The Qiagen DNeasy Blood extraction kit was used to purify genomic DNA from total PBMCs and from tumor samples. PBMCs were collected pretreatment and during treatment, and were isolated and stored as previously described. This sequence was found in a woman between 65 and 79 years old with urothelial cancer. The V and J segments used are TRBV9 and TRBJ2-5; the central 10 bases match TRBD1. The source was PBMCs, collected around atezolizumab (anti-PD-L1) treatment. This receptor has the CDR3 CASRPIRTGGKETQYF. In nucleotide form, the sequence is TGTGCCAGCCGCCCAATCCGGACAGGGGGTAAGGAGACCCAGTACTTC.